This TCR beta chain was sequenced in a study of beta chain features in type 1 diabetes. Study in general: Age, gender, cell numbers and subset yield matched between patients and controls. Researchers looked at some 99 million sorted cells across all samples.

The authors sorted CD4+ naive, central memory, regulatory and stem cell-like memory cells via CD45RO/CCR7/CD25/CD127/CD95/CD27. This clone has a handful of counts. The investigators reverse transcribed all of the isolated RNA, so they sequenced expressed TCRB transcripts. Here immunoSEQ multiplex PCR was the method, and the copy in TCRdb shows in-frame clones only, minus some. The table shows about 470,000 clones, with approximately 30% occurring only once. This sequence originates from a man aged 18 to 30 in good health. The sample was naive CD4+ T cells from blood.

This CDR3 is CASSVEILAGGPDTQYF. CDR3 DNA: TGTGCCAGCAGCGTAGAAATTCTAGCGGGAGGGCCAGATACGCAGTATTTT. The chain links TRBV9 to TRBJ2-3; 12 bases map to TRBD2. Germline loops: CDR1 SGDLS, CDR2 YYNGEE. Trimming removed 0 bases from V and 4 bases from J; junction bases left unmatched: 6. The CDR3 is 17 residues long.